This TCR beta chain came from a study of high-grade serous ovarian cancer treatment subgroups. Study details: Each sample yielded on average 7,494 unique TCR beta rearrangements from 13,000 or so reads.

Libraries were prepared by immunoSEQ multiplex PCR; TCRdb keeps only in-frame clonotypes and omits some of them. The table records around 15,000 clones, approximately 71% of them present only once. General observations from the study: Repertoire analysis covered CDR3 alone, not CDR1 or CDR2.

This clone was counted a few times. The antigen is not known. Tumor samples were obtained before definitive surgery or chemotherapy. Germline CDR1 is SSHAT and CDR2 is FNYEAQ (reference sequence). The length of the CDR3 is 13 residues. Between the trimmed V and J ends, which lost 1 base and 5 bases, there was a span of 6 bases. This clonotype originated in a human donor with high-grade serous ovarian cancer. The chain joins TRBV7-7 to TRBJ2-1; no clear D. Specimen: tumor tissue. Here the CDR3 reads CASSLGPNNEQFF. The CDR3 nucleotides read TGTGCCAGCAGCTTAGGACCGAACAATGAGCAGTTCTTC. Full variable domain (rest looked up from reference TRBV7-7 and TRBJ2-1): GAGVSQSPRYKVTKRGQDVTLRCDPISSHATLYWYQQALGQGPEFLTYFNYEAQPDKSGLPSDRFSAERPEGSISTLTIQRTEQRDSAMYRCASSLGPNNEQFFGPGTRLTVL.